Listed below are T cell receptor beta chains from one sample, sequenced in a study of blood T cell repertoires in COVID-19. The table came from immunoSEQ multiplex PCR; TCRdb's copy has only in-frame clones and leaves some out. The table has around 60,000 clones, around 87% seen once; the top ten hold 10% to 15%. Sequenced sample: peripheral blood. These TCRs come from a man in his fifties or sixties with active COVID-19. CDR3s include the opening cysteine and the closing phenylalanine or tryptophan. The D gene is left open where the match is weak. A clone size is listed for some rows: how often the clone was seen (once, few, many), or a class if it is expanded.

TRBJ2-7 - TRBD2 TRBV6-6 CASTPSGSYEQYF TGTGCCAGCACCCCTAGCGGCTCCTACGAGCAGTACTTC
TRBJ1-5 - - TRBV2 CASSEVRGYQPQHF TGTGCCAGCAGTGAGGTTAGGGGGTATCAGCCCCAGCATTTT
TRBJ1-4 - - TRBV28 CASGGAGFNEKLFF TGTGCCAGCGGTGGGGCGGGGTTTAATGAAAAACTGTTTTTT
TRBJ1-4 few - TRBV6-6 CASISTGGKLFF TGTGCCAGCATCTCTACGGGGGGTAAACTGTTTTTT
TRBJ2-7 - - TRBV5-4 CASSFMGAYEQYF TGTGCCAGCAGCTTTATGGGAGCCTACGAGCAGTACTTC
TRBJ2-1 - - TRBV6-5 CASSNDRALGNEQFF TGTGCCAGCAGTAACGACAGAGCTTTGGGGAATGAGCAGTTCTTC
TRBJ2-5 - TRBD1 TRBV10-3 CAICGEDRGRPRETQYF TGTGCCATCTGTGGGGAGGACAGGGGGCGCCCCCGGGAGACCCAGTACTTC
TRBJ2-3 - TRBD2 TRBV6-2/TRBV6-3 CASSLDRRGDTDTQYF TGTGCCAGCAGTCTTGACCGCCGGGGGGACACAGATACGCAGTATTTT
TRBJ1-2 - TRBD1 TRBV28 CASSLVRTGGGYGYTF TGTGCCAGCAGTTTAGTGCGGACAGGGGGTGGCTATGGCTACACCTTC
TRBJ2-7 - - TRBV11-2 CASSLDGGPTYEQYF TGTGCCAGCAGCTTAGATGGAGGTCCTACCTACGAGCAGTACTTC
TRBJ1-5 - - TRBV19 CASSIRRKGNQPQHF TGTGCCAGTAGTATACGGAGAAAGGGCAATCAGCCCCAGCATTTT
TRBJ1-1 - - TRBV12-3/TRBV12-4 CASRTSGRGAFF TGTGCCAGCAGGACCTCCGGGAGAGGAGCTTTCTTT
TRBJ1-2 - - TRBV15 CATSLSGTLSQYGYTF TGTGCCACCAGCCTCTCCGGGACACTATCCCAATATGGCTACACCTTC
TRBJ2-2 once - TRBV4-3 CASSQVGSVYGELFF TGCGCCAGCAGCCAAGTTGGTTCGGTCTACGGGGAGCTGTTTTTT
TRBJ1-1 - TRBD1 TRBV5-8 CASSLEDREGYAEAFF TGTGCCAGCAGCTTAGAGGACAGGGAGGGATATGCTGAAGCTTTCTTT
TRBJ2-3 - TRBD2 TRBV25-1 CASRSGLVGTDTQYF TGTGCCAGCAGGTCGGGACTAGTCGGCACAGATACGCAGTATTTT
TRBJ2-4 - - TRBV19 CASSPRDLAKNIQYF TGTGCCAGTAGTCCACGGGATCTAGCCAAAAACATTCAGTACTTC
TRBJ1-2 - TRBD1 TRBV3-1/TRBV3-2 CASSRRTGGESYTF TGTGCCAGCAGCCGGCGAACAGGGGGTGAAAGCTACACCTTC
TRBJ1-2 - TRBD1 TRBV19 CASSGDRGQGGYTF TGTGCCAGTAGTGGGGACAGGGGGCAAGGAGGCTACACCTTC
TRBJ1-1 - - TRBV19 CASSHRVPEAFF TGTGCCAGTAGTCACAGGGTTCCTGAAGCTTTCTTT
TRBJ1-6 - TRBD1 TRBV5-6 CASSPTGTGDSPLHF TGTGCCAGCAGCCCGACCGGGACAGGGGATTCACCCCTCCACTTT
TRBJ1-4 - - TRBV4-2 CASSPRDMEEKLFF TGTGCCAGCAGCCCCCGGGACATGGAAGAAAAACTGTTTTTT
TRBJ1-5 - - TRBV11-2 CASSHPPTDQPQHF TGTGCCAGCAGCCACCCCCCGACAGATCAGCCCCAGCATTTT
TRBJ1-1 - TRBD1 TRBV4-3 CASSQGRTGSDTEAFF TGCGCCAGCAGCCAAGGACGGACAGGGTCGGACACTGAAGCTTTCTTT
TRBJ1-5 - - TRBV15 CATSGKGAFLNQPQHF TGTGCCACCAGTGGGAAAGGGGCTTTCTTAAATCAGCCCCAGCATTTT
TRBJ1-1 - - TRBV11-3 CASSFQAGTEAFF TGTGCCAGCAGCTTTCAAGCGGGCACTGAAGCTTTCTTT